This TCR beta chain was captured by sequencing in a study of blood T cell repertoires in COVID-19. Methods used by the authors: Estimated nucleated cell counts came from reference gene primer amplification. The protocol was immunoSEQ multiplex PCR, while the TCRdb copy is restricted to in-frame clones and leaves out a portion. The D gene and trimming were derived from the DNA, and the V and J assignments and clone size from that table. The profile covers 250,000 to 300,000 clones, with approximately 85% appearing a single time and approximately 10% taken by the ten largest. V lost 9 bases, J lost 8 bases, and 17 bases lay in between. Looked up from germline, CDR1 is MNHEY and CDR2 is SMNVEV (reference sequence). The CDR3 length is 12 residues.

Sequencing was carried out using peripheral blood. The receptor was isolated from a woman in her 70s with acute or convalescent COVID-19. This chain uses TRBV27 with TRBJ2-7; unclear D gene. CDR3 in amino acids: CASRYLNGKQYF. The CDR3 region has the DNA TGTGCCAGTCGTTACCTCAACGGTAAGCAGTACTTC.